This is a list of T cell receptor beta chains from one sample in a study of post-analysis software for immune sequencing data. TCRdb re-derived calls from the PCR reads in MiXCR, one entry per CDR3 protein. Here the sample spans roughly 650,000 distinct CDR3 sequences, approximately 60% being singletons. The sequenced sample was blood. The source is a girl aged 2 to 9 with multiple sclerosis. Each CDR3 is given with its conserved first and last residue. The D gene is left open where the match is weak. Rows give clone size only sometimes, using once, few, many, or a class for an expanded clone.

J gene: TRBJ2-5; V gene: TRBV20-1; clone size: NA; D gene: TRBD1; CDR3 DNA: TGCAGTGCTAGAGATTACAGGGGGCATCTGGAGACCCAGTACTTC; CDR3 protein: CSARDYRGHLETQYF
J gene: TRBJ1-1; V gene: TRBV5-5; clone size: NA; D gene: TRBD1; CDR3 DNA: TGTGCCAGCAGCGTCGGGACAGGGGGCACTGAAGCTTTCTTT; CDR3 protein: CASSVGTGGTEAFF
J gene: TRBJ2-1; V gene: TRBV5-1; clone size: few; D gene: NA; CDR3 DNA: TGCGCCAGCAGCCCAGCGTTGGGGGACCTTTACAATGAGCAGTTCTTC; CDR3 protein: CASSPALGDLYNEQFF
J gene: TRBJ2-1; V gene: TRBV19; clone size: NA; D gene: TRBD2; CDR3 DNA: TGTGCCAGCCATGGACTAGGCGTGGCTGAGCAGTTCTTC; CDR3 protein: CASHGLGVAEQFF
J gene: TRBJ2-5; V gene: TRBV18; clone size: NA; D gene: TRBD1; CDR3 DNA: TGTGCCAGCTCACGTGACAGGGGAGAGGAGACCCAGTACTTC; CDR3 protein: CASSRDRGEETQYF
J gene: TRBJ2-7; V gene: TRBV12-3/TRBV12-4; clone size: NA; D gene: NA; CDR3 DNA: TGTGCCAGCAGTACTGGACTCGAACCCCTCGAGCAGTACTTC; CDR3 protein: CASSTGLEPLEQYF
J gene: TRBJ1-1; V gene: TRBV6-2/TRBV6-3; clone size: NA; D gene: NA; CDR3 DNA: TGTGCCAGCAGTTACCGGGACCGTGAAGCTTTCTTT; CDR3 protein: CASSYRDREAFF
J gene: TRBJ2-7; V gene: TRBV6-5; clone size: NA; D gene: TRBD2; CDR3 DNA: TGTGCCAGCGCTCGGGGGGGTGCTCGAGAGCAGTACTTC; CDR3 protein: CASARGGAREQYF
J gene: TRBJ2-7; V gene: TRBV11-2; clone size: NA; D gene: NA; CDR3 DNA: TGTGCCAGCAGCCGTCTGTACGAGCAGTACTTC; CDR3 protein: CASSRLYEQYF
J gene: TRBJ2-1; V gene: TRBV6-6; clone size: few; D gene: NA; CDR3 DNA: TGTGCCAGCAGTTACCCTCCGATGGGACCCTACAATGAGCAGTTCTTC; CDR3 protein: CASSYPPMGPYNEQFF
J gene: TRBJ2-5; V gene: TRBV10-1; clone size: few; D gene: NA; CDR3 DNA: TGCGCCAGCAGTGAGCGGGACAACCAAGAGACCCAGTACTTC; CDR3 protein: CASSERDNQETQYF
J gene: TRBJ1-4; V gene: TRBV12-3/TRBV12-4; clone size: once; D gene: TRBD1; CDR3 DNA: TGTGCCAGCAGCGCGAAATACAGGGGGGAAAAACTGTTTTTT; CDR3 protein: CASSAKYRGEKLFF
J gene: TRBJ2-6; V gene: TRBV7-8; clone size: NA; D gene: NA; CDR3 DNA: TGTGCCAGCAGCTTAAACGTGGCTGGGGCCAACGTCCTGACTTTC; CDR3 protein: CASSLNVAGANVLTF
J gene: TRBJ2-5; V gene: TRBV20-1; clone size: few; D gene: NA; CDR3 DNA: TGCAGTGCTAGAGATCGGAGCAGGGGTTATCAAGAGACCCAGTACTTC; CDR3 protein: CSARDRSRGYQETQYF
J gene: TRBJ1-1; V gene: TRBV20-1; clone size: NA; D gene: NA; CDR3 DNA: TGCAGTGCTAGTCCATCAGCTAGCGCTGAAGCTTTCTTT; CDR3 protein: CSASPSASAEAFF
J gene: TRBJ2-5; V gene: TRBV7-2; clone size: once; D gene: NA; CDR3 DNA: TGTGCCAGCAGCCCCGGTCTGATCCAGTACTTC; CDR3 protein: CASSPGLIQYF
J gene: TRBJ2-5; V gene: TRBV10-3; clone size: few; D gene: NA; CDR3 DNA: TGTGCCATCAGGTTAGACAGGGAGGGGGAGCAGTACTTC; CDR3 protein: CAIRLDREGEQYF
J gene: TRBJ1-2; V gene: TRBV4-1; clone size: NA; D gene: NA; CDR3 DNA: TGCGCCAGCACCCTTAGATGGGACACTAACTATGGCTACACCTTC; CDR3 protein: CASTLRWDTNYGYTF
J gene: TRBJ2-5; V gene: TRBV7-9; clone size: NA; D gene: NA; CDR3 DNA: TGTGCCAGCAGCTCTAGGGCTGGACTACAAGAGACCCAGTACTTC; CDR3 protein: CASSSRAGLQETQYF
J gene: TRBJ2-7; V gene: TRBV6-6; clone size: NA; D gene: NA; CDR3 DNA: TGTGCCAGCAGTACCCCTGACGGGGCCGAGTACTTC; CDR3 protein: CASSTPDGAEYF
J gene: TRBJ1-5; V gene: TRBV6-6; clone size: NA; D gene: NA; CDR3 DNA: TGTGCCAGCAGTTACTCGGGGTCGGGAGGTGGAAATCAGCCCCAGCATTTT; CDR3 protein: CASSYSGSGGGNQPQHF
J gene: TRBJ2-5; V gene: TRBV24-1; clone size: NA; D gene: TRBD1; CDR3 DNA: TGTGCCACCAGAGGACAGGCACAAGAGACCCAGTACTTC; CDR3 protein: CATRGQAQETQYF
J gene: TRBJ1-1; V gene: TRBV7-3; clone size: NA; D gene: NA; CDR3 DNA: TGTGCCAGCAGACTTCAACCGAACACTGAAGCTTTCTTT; CDR3 protein: CASRLQPNTEAFF
J gene: TRBJ2-3; V gene: TRBV20-1; clone size: NA; D gene: NA; CDR3 DNA: TGCAGTGCTAGCTCAGCAAGAGCAGATACGCAGTATTTT; CDR3 protein: CSASSARADTQYF
J gene: TRBJ2-2; V gene: TRBV12-3/TRBV12-4; clone size: NA; D gene: NA; CDR3 DNA: TGTGCCAGCAGTTGGGGTGACGGGGAGCTGTTTTTT; CDR3 protein: CASSWGDGELFF
J gene: TRBJ1-2; V gene: TRBV6-5; clone size: few; D gene: NA; CDR3 DNA: TGTGCCAGCAGTCCTGAAGGGGGTTTAAACTATGGCTACACCTTC; CDR3 protein: CASSPEGGLNYGYTF
J gene: TRBJ1-2; V gene: TRBV4-2; clone size: few; D gene: NA; CDR3 DNA: TGTGCCAGCAGCCCTCGGATTGACAGGTCCTATGGCTACACCTTC; CDR3 protein: CASSPRIDRSYGYTF
J gene: TRBJ1-2; V gene: TRBV28; clone size: NA; D gene: NA; CDR3 DNA: TGTGCCAGCAGTGGGGACGCCACTAACTATGGCTACACCTTC; CDR3 protein: CASSGDATNYGYTF
J gene: TRBJ1-2; V gene: TRBV12-3/TRBV12-4; clone size: few; D gene: TRBD1; CDR3 DNA: TGTGCCAGCAGTTACGGAGACAGGGGTGGAAATGGCTACACCTTC; CDR3 protein: CASSYGDRGGNGYTF
J gene: TRBJ2-7; V gene: TRBV3-1; clone size: NA; D gene: TRBD2; CDR3 DNA: TGTGCCAGCATCATACTCAGAACCAGCGGGAGGCCGCCCTACGAGCAGTACTTC; CDR3 protein: CASIILRTSGRPPYEQYF
J gene: TRBJ2-7; V gene: TRBV12-5; clone size: NA; D gene: TRBD2; CDR3 DNA: TGTGCTAGTGATCGCCTAGCGGGATTCTACGAGCAGTACTTC; CDR3 protein: CASDRLAGFYEQYF
J gene: TRBJ2-4; V gene: TRBV6-5; clone size: NA; D gene: TRBD1; CDR3 DNA: TGTGCCAGCAGTTACTCCGGGACAGGGGTCAACATTCAGTACTTC; CDR3 protein: CASSYSGTGVNIQYF
J gene: TRBJ2-1; V gene: TRBV7-9; clone size: once; D gene: TRBD2; CDR3 DNA: TGTGCCAGCAGCATAGGACAGGTTCGGGTTAGCGGGGGGCTCAATGAGCAGTTCTTC; CDR3 protein: CASSIGQVRVSGGLNEQFF
J gene: TRBJ1-5; V gene: TRBV10-3; clone size: NA; D gene: TRBD1; CDR3 DNA: TGTGCCATAACAGGGGACATCAATCAGCCCCAGCATTTT; CDR3 protein: CAITGDINQPQHF
J gene: TRBJ2-1; V gene: TRBV5-1; clone size: few; D gene: NA; CDR3 DNA: TGCGCCAGCAGCTTTGCGGAAAACAATGAGCAGTTCTTC; CDR3 protein: CASSFAENNEQFF
J gene: TRBJ2-1; V gene: TRBV12-3/TRBV12-4; clone size: NA; D gene: NA; CDR3 DNA: TGTGCCAGCAGTTTCGCTCCGGGGGCAGGGGGCAATGAGCAGTTCTTC; CDR3 protein: CASSFAPGAGGNEQFF
J gene: TRBJ2-1; V gene: TRBV19; clone size: once; D gene: TRBD1; CDR3 DNA: TGTGCCAGTAGTATGGGACAGGGGGATGAGCAGTTCTTC; CDR3 protein: CASSMGQGDEQFF
J gene: TRBJ2-1; V gene: TRBV29-1; clone size: NA; D gene: NA; CDR3 DNA: TGCAGCGCTGCAGGTGCTGACGGTAGCTCCTACAATGAGCAGTTCTTC; CDR3 protein: CSAAGADGSSYNEQFF
J gene: TRBJ2-5; V gene: TRBV7-9; clone size: few; D gene: TRBD2; CDR3 DNA: TGTGCCAGCAGCTTAGGGGGCGGGGGAGAGACCCAGTACTTC; CDR3 protein: CASSLGGGGETQYF
J gene: TRBJ2-3; V gene: TRBV5-1; clone size: few; D gene: NA; CDR3 DNA: TGCGCCAGCAGCCCACGGGGCCCTAGCACAGATACGCAGTATTTT; CDR3 protein: CASSPRGPSTDTQYF
J gene: TRBJ2-5; V gene: TRBV20-1; clone size: few; D gene: TRBD2; CDR3 DNA: TGCAGCATGACTAGCGGGGTTTTGCGAGAGACCCAGTACTTC; CDR3 protein: CSMTSGVLRETQYF
J gene: TRBJ2-5; V gene: TRBV6-2/TRBV6-3; clone size: NA; D gene: NA; CDR3 DNA: TGTGCCAGCCATCCCCATAGACTAGAGCAAGAGACCCAGTACTTC; CDR3 protein: CASHPHRLEQETQYF
J gene: TRBJ1-5; V gene: TRBV5-5; clone size: NA; D gene: NA; CDR3 DNA: TGTGCCAGCAGCTTGAACACAGTTAATCAGCCCCAGCATTTT; CDR3 protein: CASSLNTVNQPQHF
J gene: TRBJ2-6; V gene: TRBV5-1; clone size: NA; D gene: NA; CDR3 DNA: TGCGCCAGCAACGGCGGGGGCGATAACGTCCTGACTTTC; CDR3 protein: CASNGGGDNVLTF
J gene: TRBJ2-1; V gene: TRBV4-1; clone size: NA; D gene: NA; CDR3 DNA: TGCGCCAGCAGCCCCATGAGGGAGGCTAGGCAGTTCTTC; CDR3 protein: CASSPMREARQFF
J gene: TRBJ2-1; V gene: TRBV12-3/TRBV12-4; clone size: NA; D gene: TRBD1; CDR3 DNA: TGTGCCAGCAGCCGGACAGGGGGGGATGAGCAGTTCTTC; CDR3 protein: CASSRTGGDEQFF